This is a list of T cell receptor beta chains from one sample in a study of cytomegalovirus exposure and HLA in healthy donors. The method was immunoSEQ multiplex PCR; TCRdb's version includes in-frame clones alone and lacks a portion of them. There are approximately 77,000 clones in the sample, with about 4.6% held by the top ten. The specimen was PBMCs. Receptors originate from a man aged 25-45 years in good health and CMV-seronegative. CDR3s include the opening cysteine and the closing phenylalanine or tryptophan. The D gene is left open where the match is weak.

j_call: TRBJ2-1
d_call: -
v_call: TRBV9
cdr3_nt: TGTGCCAGCAGTACGAGTCGGTACAATGAGCAGTTCTTC
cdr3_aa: CASSTSRYNEQFF

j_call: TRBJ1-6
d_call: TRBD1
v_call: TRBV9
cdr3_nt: TGTGCCAGCAGCGTGGGACAGGGGGACTCACCCCTCCACTTT
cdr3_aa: CASSVGQGDSPLHF

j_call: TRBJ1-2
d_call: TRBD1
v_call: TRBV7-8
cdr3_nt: TGTGCCAGCAGCCGGGACAGTTATGGCTACACCTTC
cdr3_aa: CASSRDSYGYTF

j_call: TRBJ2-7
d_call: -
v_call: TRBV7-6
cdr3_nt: TGTGCCAGCAGCCGCCAGGGAGGAGGGGAGCAGTACTTC
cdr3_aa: CASSRQGGGEQYF

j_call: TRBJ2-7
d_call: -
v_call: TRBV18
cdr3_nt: TGTGCCAGCTCACCCGAACAGGGGGAGGGCTACGAGCAGTACTTC
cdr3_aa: CASSPEQGEGYEQYF

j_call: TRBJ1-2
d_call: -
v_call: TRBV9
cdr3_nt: TGTGCCAGCAGCCAAGGAGGAGGGACCCGGGGGACCTTC
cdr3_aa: CASSQGGGTRGTF

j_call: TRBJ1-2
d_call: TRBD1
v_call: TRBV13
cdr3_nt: TGTGCCAGCAGCCCCGACAGGGGGACCTATGGCTACACCTTC
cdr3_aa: CASSPDRGTYGYTF

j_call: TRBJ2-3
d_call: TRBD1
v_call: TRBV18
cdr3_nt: TGTGCCAGCTGGGACAGGTACACAGATACGCAGTATTTT
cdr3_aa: CASWDRYTDTQYF

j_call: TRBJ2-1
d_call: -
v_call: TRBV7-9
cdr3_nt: TGTGCCAGCAGCTTAAGTATTTGGGGCGATGAGCAGTTCTTC
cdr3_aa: CASSLSIWGDEQFF

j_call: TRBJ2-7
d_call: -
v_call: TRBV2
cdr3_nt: TGTGCCAGCAGCCCCACAGGGGGGGTCCACGAGCAGTACTTC
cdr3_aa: CASSPTGGVHEQYF